This is a list of T cell receptor beta chains from one sample in a study of patients and donors after allogeneic stem cell transplantation. TCRdb analysed the RT-PCR reads with MiXCR anew, one entry per CDR3 protein. The sample comprises about 960,000 distinct CDR3 sequences, more than 15% of which are singletons, and roughly 6% rests with the top ten. Sequenced: blood, either unsorted or a sorted T cell fraction (not recorded which). The receptors were gathered from a human donor who was either an allogeneic HSCT recipient or a stem cell or donor lymphocyte infusion donor (not recorded which). It is not recorded whose cells these are; they may come from a transplant donor. CDR3s include the opening cysteine and the closing phenylalanine or tryptophan. D genes are given only for firm matches. Clone size appears in some rows only: once, few, many, or a class for an expanded clone.

size: .
V: TRBV5-6
D: .
J: TRBJ2-7
DNA: TGTGCCAGCAGCGCGCCGGGACTTCCCTACGAGCAGTACTTC
CDR3: CASSAPGLPYEQYF

size: few
V: TRBV7-2
D: .
J: TRBJ2-5
DNA: TGTGCCAGCAGCTTAGATCCACTCGAGACCCAGTACTTC
CDR3: CASSLDPLETQYF

size: few
V: TRBV7-2
D: TRBD1
J: TRBJ1-2
DNA: TGTGCCAGCAGCCTAAGGAGTACAGGGGGCTATGGCTACACCTTC
CDR3: CASSLRSTGGYGYTF

size: .
V: TRBV12-3/TRBV12-4
D: .
J: TRBJ2-1
DNA: TGTGCCAGTGCCGACTATGAGCAGTTCTTC
CDR3: CASADYEQFF

size: few
V: TRBV20-1
D: TRBD2
J: TRBJ2-1
DNA: TGCAGTGCTAGAGGAGCGGGAAGCTCCTACAATGAGCAGTTCTTC
CDR3: CSARGAGSSYNEQFF

size: .
V: TRBV12-3/TRBV12-4
D: TRBD1
J: TRBJ1-6
DNA: TGTGCCAGCAGTGGCAGGGGGTGGAATTCACCCCTCCACTTT
CDR3: CASSGRGWNSPLHF

size: once
V: TRBV6-2/TRBV6-3
D: .
J: TRBJ2-1
DNA: TGTGCCAGCAGTTACGTCGTCAGCGTCAGCTCCTACAATGAGCAGTTCTTC
CDR3: CASSYVVSVSSYNEQFF

size: few
V: TRBV7-9
D: .
J: TRBJ1-1
DNA: TGTGCCAGCAGCTTCATAACATGGGCCACTGAAGCTTTCTTT
CDR3: CASSFITWATEAFF

size: .
V: TRBV6-1
D: .
J: TRBJ2-5
DNA: TGTGCCAGCAGTCTTTGGGACTCCCCCGGGGAGACCCAGTACTTC
CDR3: CASSLWDSPGETQYF

size: .
V: TRBV3-1
D: .
J: TRBJ2-5
DNA: TGTGCCAGCAGCCACCTACTTCGGACAGTAACGCAAGAGACCCAGTACTTC
CDR3: CASSHLLRTVTQETQYF